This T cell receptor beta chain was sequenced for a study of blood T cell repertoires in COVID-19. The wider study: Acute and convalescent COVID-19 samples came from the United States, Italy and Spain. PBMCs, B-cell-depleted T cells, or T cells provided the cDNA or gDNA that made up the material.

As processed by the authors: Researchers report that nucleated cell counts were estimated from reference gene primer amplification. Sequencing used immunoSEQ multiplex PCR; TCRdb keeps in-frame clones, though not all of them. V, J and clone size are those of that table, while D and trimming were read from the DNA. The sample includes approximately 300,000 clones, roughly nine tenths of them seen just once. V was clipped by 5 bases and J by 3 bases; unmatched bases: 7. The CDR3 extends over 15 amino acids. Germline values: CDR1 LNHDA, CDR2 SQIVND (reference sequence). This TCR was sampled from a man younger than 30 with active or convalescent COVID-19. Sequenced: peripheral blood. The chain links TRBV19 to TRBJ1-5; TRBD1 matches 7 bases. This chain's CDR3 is CASSQGTATNQPQHF. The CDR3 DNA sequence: TGTGCCAGTAGTCAAGGGACAGCCACCAATCAGCCCCAGCATTTT.